A selection of T cell receptor beta chains follows, all from one sample in a study of human thymus T cells. Sequencing used immunoSEQ multiplex PCR; TCRdb keeps in-frame clones, though not all of them. Of about 78,000 clones in the sample, 96% are singletons; the top ten hold 0.031%. Sequencing input: thymus tissue. The receptor source for this set is a boy younger than two with a congenital heart defect but otherwise immunologically healthy. CDR3s include the opening cysteine and the closing phenylalanine or tryptophan. D genes are given only for firm matches. Where a row states a size, it is once, few, many or the class of an expanded clone; other rows omit it.

TRBV6-1	TRBJ2-1	TRBD2	NA	TGTGCCAGCAGTCCTAGCGGGCCTTACAATGAGCAGTTCTTC	CASSPSGPYNEQFF
TRBV6-6	TRBJ2-7	TRBD2	NA	TGTGCCAGCAGTTACCCGCGGGGGGGCGGGTACGAGCAGTACTTC	CASSYPRGGGYEQYF
TRBV14	TRBJ2-1	NA	once	TGTGCCAGCAGCCTTGGGGGGAGCTCCTACAATGAGCAGTTCTTC	CASSLGGSSYNEQFF
TRBV6-1	TRBJ1-5	NA	NA	TGTGCCAGCAGTGAATCCTCCCCCCGGACAGTTAGCAATCAGCCCCAGCATTTT	CASSESSPRTVSNQPQHF
TRBV7-6	TRBJ1-1	NA	NA	TGTGCCAGCGGGCCCACCGAAGCTTTCTTT	CASGPTEAFF
TRBV5-5	TRBJ1-4	NA	NA	TGTGCCAGCAGCTTGCTCCGGGAGGGTAATGAAAAACTGTTTTTT	CASSLLREGNEKLFF
TRBV10-3	TRBJ1-2	TRBD1	NA	TGTGCCATCAGTGAGTCATGGGGGACAGGGGAGGACTATGGCTACACCTTC	CAISESWGTGEDYGYTF
TRBV5-1	TRBJ2-7	NA	NA	TGCGCCAGCAGCCCCTCTCCCCCAGGGGCGGGGGAGCAGTACTTC	CASSPSPPGAGEQYF
TRBV9	TRBJ2-4	TRBD2	NA	TGTGCCAGCAGCGCTGGACTAGCGGGACGATTAGCCAAAAACATTCAGTACTTC	CASSAGLAGRLAKNIQYF
TRBV15	TRBJ2-2	TRBD1	NA	TGTGCCACCAGCAGAGTCCTACGGGACAGGACGAACACCGGGGAGCTGTTTTTT	CATSRVLRDRTNTGELFF
TRBV7-8	TRBJ1-1	TRBD1	NA	TGTGCCAGCAGCTGGGCCCTGACAGGGTCTTTTTTCACTGAAGCTTTCTTT	CASSWALTGSFFTEAFF
TRBV9	TRBJ2-7	NA	NA	TGTGCCAGCAGCGTAGCTACCGGGCAGCCCCTCTACGAGCAGTACTTC	CASSVATGQPLYEQYF
TRBV30	TRBJ1-3	NA	NA	TGTGCCTGGAATCTGGGGCCTGGAAACACCATATATTTT	CAWNLGPGNTIYF
TRBV30	TRBJ1-2	TRBD1	NA	TGTGCCTGGAGTTTCGACGGAGGGGAAGACAGGGGGGATGACTATGGCTACACCTTC	CAWSFDGGEDRGDDYGYTF
TRBV19	TRBJ1-3	TRBD1	once	TGTGCCAGCCACCCTGGAAAGACAGGGGGCGCGTACTTGGACACCATATATTTT	CASHPGKTGGAYLDTIYF
TRBV18	TRBJ2-3	TRBD2	NA	TGTGCCAGCTCACCACCGAGCGGGAGAGGTATCACAGATACGCAGTATTTT	CASSPPSGRGITDTQYF
TRBV11-2	TRBJ2-7	NA	NA	TGTGCCAGCAGCTTAGAGGAGGGAAGGAGCTCCTACGAGCAGTACTTC	CASSLEEGRSSYEQYF
TRBV7-2	TRBJ1-2	NA	NA	TGTGCCAGCAGCTTCGATGGTGGAACCCACTATGGCTACACCTTC	CASSFDGGTHYGYTF
TRBV19	TRBJ1-2	NA	NA	TGTGCCAGTAGTTCCGGGACACCCAACTATGGCTACACCTTC	CASSSGTPNYGYTF
TRBV27	TRBJ1-5	NA	NA	TGTGCCAGCAGTCTAGGGGGGCGGGGAGATCAGCCCCAGCATTTT	CASSLGGRGDQPQHF
TRBV27	TRBJ1-5	NA	NA	TGTGCCAGCGGTGACAATCAGCCCCAGCATTTT	CASGDNQPQHF
TRBV27	TRBJ1-2	NA	NA	TGTGCCAGCAGTTCTACTTCCCAGGGTTGGGACTATGGCTACACCTTC	CASSSTSQGWDYGYTF
TRBV29-1	TRBJ1-1	NA	NA	TGCAGCGTTGAGGGGACACTCACGGGTGACACTGAAGCTTTCTTT	CSVEGTLTGDTEAFF
TRBV7-4	TRBJ1-1	TRBD1	NA	TGTGCCAGCAGCCGAGGACTGACAGGGAAAGGCTTAACTGAAGCTTTCTTT	CASSRGLTGKGLTEAFF
TRBV19	TRBJ1-2	NA	NA	TGTGCCAGTAGACCTGGGGGTAGCTATGGCTACACCTTC	CASRPGGSYGYTF
TRBV7-8	TRBJ1-2	TRBD1	NA	TGTGCCAGCAGCACAGGTAACGACAGGGAATCTCGCTATGGCTACACCTTC	CASSTGNDRESRYGYTF
TRBV28	TRBJ2-3	TRBD2	NA	TGTGCCAGCAGTTTACCCGGACTAGCGCGCACAGATACGCAGTATTTT	CASSLPGLARTDTQYF
TRBV2	TRBJ2-7	NA	NA	TGTGCCAGCAGTGTAAGTCGATTTACACCCTACGAGCAGTACTTC	CASSVSRFTPYEQYF
TRBV19	TRBJ1-1	NA	NA	TGTGCCAGTAGTAGAGGAGGGCTCACTGAAGCTTTCTTT	CASSRGGLTEAFF